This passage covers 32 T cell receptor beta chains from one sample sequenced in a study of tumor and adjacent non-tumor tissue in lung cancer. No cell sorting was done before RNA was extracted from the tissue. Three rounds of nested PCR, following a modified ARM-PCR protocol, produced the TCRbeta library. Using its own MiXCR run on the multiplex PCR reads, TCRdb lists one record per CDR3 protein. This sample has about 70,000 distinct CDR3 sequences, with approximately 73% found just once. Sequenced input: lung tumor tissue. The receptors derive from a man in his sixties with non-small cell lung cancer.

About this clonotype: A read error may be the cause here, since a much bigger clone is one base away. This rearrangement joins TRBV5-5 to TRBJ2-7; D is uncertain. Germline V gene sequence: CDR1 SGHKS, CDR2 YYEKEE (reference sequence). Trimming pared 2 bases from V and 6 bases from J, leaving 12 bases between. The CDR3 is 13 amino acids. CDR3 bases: TGTGCCAGCAGCTTTCTCCTCAGCAGCGAGCAGTACTTC. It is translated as CASSFLLSSEQYF.

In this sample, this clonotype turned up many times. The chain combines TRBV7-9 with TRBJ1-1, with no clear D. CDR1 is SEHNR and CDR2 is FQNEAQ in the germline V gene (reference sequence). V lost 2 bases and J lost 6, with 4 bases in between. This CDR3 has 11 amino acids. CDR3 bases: TGTGCCAGCAGCTTATTATCTGAAGCTTTCTTT. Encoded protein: CASSLLSEAFF.

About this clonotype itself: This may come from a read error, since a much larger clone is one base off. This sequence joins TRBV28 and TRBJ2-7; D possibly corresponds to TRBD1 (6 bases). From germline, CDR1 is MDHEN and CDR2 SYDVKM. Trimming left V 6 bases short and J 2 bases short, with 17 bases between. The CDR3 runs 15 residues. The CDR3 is CASSDLGHMPYEQYF. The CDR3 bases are TGTGCCAGCAGCGACTTGGGACACATGCCCTACGAGCAGTACTTC.

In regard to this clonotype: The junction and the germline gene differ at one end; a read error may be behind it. CDR3 DNA sequence: TGCAGTGCTGAGGAAGCCTCCCGATATGACTACAGCTTC. Amino acids: CSAEEASRYDYSF. The chain joins TRBV20-1 to TRBJ1-2; D not resolved. The CDR3 spans 13 residues. CDR1 DFQATT and CDR2 SNEGSKA come from the germline V gene (reference sequence).

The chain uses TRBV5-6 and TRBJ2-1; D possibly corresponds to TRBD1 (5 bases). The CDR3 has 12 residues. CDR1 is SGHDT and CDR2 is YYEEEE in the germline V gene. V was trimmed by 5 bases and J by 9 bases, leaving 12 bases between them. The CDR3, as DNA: TGTGCCAGCAGTTTAGAAGGGGCTGAGCAGTTCTTC. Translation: CASSLEGAEQFF.

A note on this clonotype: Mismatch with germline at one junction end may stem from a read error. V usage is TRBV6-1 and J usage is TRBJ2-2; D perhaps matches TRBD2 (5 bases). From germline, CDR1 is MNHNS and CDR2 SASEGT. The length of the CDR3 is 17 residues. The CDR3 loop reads CATTPSPPRANTGELYF. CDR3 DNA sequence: TGTGCCACCACTCCCAGCCCACCCCGGGCGAACACCGGGGAGCTGTATTTT.

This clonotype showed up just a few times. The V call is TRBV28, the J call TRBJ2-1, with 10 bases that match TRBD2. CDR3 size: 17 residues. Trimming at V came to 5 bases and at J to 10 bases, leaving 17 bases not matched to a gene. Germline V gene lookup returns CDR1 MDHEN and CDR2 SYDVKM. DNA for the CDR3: TGTGCCAGCAGTCCTAACCCAGCGAGCGGGAGGGCCGGGGAGCAGTTCTTC. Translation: CASSPNPASGRAGEQFF.

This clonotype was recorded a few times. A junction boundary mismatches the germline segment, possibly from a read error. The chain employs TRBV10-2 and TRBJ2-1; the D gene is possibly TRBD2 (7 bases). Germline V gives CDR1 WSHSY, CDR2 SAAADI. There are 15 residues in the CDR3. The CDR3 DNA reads TGCGCCAGCTGTGAGTCGGAGGGGGAGGGTAATGATCAGTTCTTC. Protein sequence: CASCESEGEGNDQFF.

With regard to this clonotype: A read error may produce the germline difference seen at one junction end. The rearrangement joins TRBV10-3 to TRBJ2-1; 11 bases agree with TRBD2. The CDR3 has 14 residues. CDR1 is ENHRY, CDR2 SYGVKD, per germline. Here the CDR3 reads CVTLLAGDFGERFF. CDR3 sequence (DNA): TGTGTCACCCTACTAGCGGGAGATTTCGGTGAGCGGTTCTTC.

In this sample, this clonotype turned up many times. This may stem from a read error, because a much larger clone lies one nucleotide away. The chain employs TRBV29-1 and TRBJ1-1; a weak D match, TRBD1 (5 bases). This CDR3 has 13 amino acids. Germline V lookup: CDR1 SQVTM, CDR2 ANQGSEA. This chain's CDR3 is CSALRQTNNEAFF. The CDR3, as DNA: TGCAGCGCCCTCAGACAGACCAACAATGAAGCTTTCTTT.

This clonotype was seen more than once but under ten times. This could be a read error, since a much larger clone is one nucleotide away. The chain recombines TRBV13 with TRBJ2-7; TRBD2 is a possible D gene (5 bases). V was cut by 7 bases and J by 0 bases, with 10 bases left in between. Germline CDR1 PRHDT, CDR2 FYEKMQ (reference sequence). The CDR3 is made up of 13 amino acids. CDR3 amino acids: CASNLGSSYEQYF. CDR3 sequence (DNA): TGTGCCAGCAACTTGGGGAGCTCCTACGAGCAGTACTTC. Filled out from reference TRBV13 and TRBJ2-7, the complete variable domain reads AAGVIQSPRHLIKEKRETATLKCYPIPRHDTVYWYQQGPGQDPQFLISFYEKMQSDKGSIPDRFSAQQFSDYHSELNMSSLELGDSALYFCASNLGSSYEQYFGPGTRLTVT.

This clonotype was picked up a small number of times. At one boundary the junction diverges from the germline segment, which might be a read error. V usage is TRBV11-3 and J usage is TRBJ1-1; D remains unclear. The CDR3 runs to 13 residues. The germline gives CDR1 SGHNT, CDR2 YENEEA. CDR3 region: CASSLGENIEAFF. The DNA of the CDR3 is TGTGCCAGCAGCTTAGGGGAAAACATTGAAGCTTTCTTT.

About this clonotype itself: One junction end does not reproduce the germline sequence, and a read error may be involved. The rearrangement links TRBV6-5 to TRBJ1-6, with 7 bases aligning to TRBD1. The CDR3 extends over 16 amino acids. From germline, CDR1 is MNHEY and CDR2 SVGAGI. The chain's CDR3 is CASSSNGQETNSPLHF. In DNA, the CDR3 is TGTGCTAGCAGCTCAAACGGACAGGAGACTAATTCACCCCTCCACTTT.

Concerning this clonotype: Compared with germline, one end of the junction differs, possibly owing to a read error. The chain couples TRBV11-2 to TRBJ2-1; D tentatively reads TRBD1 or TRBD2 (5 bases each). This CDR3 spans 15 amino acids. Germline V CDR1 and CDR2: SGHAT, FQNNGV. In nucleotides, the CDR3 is TGTGCCAGCAGCTTGGCTACCGGGGCGCGGTGGGAGCAATTCTTC. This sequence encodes CASSLATGARWEQFF.

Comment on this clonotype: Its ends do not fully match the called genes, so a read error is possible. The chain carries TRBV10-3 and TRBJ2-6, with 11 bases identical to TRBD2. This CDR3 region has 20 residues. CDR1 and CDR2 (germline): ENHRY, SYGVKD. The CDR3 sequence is CVISEHGTSGRDSGANILTF. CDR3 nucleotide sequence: TGCGTCATCAGTGAACATGGGACTAGCGGAAGGGACTCTGGGGCCAACATCCTGACTTTC.

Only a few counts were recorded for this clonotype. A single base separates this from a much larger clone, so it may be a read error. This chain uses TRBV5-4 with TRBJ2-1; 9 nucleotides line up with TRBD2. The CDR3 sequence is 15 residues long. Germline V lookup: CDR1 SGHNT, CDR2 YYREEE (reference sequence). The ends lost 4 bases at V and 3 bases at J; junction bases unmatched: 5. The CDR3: CASSQEREVYNEQFF. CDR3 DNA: TGTGCCAGCAGCCAGGAGCGGGAGGTCTACAATGAGCAGTTCTTC.

The DNA of the CDR3 is TGCAATGTTGGCAGCTCTGGGGCCAACGTCCTGACTTTC. As protein: CNVGSSGANVLTF. This rearrangement joins TRBV29-1 to TRBJ2-6; D not resolved. CDR3 length: 13 amino acids. Germline CDR1 SQVTM, CDR2 ANQGSEA.

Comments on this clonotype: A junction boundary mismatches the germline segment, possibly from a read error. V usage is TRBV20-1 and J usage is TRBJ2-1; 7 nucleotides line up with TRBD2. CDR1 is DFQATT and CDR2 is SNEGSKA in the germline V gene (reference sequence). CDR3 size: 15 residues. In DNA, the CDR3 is TGCAGTGCTAGAGAGCATCTAGCGGATTACAATGAGCACTTCTTC. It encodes CSAREHLADYNEHFF.

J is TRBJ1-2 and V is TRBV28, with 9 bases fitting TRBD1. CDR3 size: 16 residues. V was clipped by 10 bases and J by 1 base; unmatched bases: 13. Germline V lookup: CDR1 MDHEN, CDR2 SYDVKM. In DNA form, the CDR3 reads TGTGCCAACAGCCAATACAGGGGGCCCCTTAACTATGGCTACACCTTC. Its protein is CANSQYRGPLNYGYTF.

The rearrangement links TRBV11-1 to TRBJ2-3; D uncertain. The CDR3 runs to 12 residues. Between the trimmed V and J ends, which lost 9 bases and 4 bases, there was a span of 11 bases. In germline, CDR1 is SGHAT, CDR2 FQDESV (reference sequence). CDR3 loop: CASSQRSDTQYF. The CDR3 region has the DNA TGTGCCAGTAGCCAGCGCTCAGATACGCAGTATTTT.

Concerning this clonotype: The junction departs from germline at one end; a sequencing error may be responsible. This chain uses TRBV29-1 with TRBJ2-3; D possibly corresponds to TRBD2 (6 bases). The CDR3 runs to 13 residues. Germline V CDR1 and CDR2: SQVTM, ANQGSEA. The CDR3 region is CSVGGRIADKQYF. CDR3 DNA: TGCAGCGTCGGAGGGCGGATTGCAGATAAGCAGTATTTT.

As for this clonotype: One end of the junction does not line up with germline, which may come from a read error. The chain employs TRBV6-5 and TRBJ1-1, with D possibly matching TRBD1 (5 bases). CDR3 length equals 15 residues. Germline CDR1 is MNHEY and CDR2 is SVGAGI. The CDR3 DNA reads TGTGTCAGCAGTTACTCCCGCAGGTGTGGGGCTGAAGCTATCTTT. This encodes CVSSYSRRCGAEAIF.

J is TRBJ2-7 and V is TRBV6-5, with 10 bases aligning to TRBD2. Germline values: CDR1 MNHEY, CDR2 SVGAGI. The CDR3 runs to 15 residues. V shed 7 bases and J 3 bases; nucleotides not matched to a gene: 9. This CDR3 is CASNFQTSGCYEQYF. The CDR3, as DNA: TGTGCCAGCAATTTTCAGACTAGCGGGTGCTACGAGCAGTACTTC.

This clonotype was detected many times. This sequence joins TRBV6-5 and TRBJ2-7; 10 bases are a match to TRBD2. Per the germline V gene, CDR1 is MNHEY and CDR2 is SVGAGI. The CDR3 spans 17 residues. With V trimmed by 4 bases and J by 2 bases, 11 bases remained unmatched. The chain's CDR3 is CASSSPGLASHAYEQYF. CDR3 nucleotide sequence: TGTGCCAGCAGTTCCCCGGGACTAGCGAGTCACGCCTACGAGCAGTACTTC.

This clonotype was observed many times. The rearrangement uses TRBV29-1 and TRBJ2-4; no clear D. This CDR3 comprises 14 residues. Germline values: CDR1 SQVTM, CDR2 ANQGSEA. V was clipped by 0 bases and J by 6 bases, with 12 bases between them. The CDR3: CSVEDPPGGNIQYF. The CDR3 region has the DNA TGCAGCGTTGAAGATCCCCCAGGTGGAAACATTCAGTACTTC.

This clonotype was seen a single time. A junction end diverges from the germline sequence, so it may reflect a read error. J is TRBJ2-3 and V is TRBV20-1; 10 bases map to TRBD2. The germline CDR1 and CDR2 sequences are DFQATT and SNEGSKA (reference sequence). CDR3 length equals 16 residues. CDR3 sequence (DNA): TGCAGAGCTACCTTGGGACTAGCGAGAGGTGGAGATACGCAGTATTTT. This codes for CRATLGLARGGDTQYF.

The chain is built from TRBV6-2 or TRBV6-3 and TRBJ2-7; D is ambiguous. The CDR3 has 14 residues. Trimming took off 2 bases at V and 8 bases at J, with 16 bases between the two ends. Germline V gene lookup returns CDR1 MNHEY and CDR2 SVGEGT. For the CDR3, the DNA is TGTGCCAGCAGTTACGGCAGTTCGAGAAGGAAGCAGTACTTC. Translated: CASSYGSSRRKQYF.

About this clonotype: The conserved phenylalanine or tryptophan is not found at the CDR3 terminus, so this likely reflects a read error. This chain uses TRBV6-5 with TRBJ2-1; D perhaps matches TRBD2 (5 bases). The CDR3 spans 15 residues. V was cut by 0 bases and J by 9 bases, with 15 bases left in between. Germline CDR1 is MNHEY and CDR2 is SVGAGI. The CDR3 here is CASSYSRRGSTEQFL. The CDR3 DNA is TGTGCCAGCAGTTACTCGAGACGAGGGAGTACTGAGCAGTTCCTC.

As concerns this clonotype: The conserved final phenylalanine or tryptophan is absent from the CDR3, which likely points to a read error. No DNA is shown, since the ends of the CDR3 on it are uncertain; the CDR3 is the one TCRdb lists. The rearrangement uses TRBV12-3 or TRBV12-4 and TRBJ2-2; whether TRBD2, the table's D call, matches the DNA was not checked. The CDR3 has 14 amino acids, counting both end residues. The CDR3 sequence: CASSSRLAVGEMFL.

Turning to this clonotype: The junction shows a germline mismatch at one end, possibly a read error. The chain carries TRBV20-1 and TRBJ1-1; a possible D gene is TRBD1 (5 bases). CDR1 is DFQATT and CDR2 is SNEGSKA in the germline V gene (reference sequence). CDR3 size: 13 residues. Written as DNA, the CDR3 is TGTAGTGCTTACCCTGGGAGGGGTCATGAAGCTTTCTTT. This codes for CSAYPGRGHEAFF.

The CDR3 region is CASSGPGGELMMHEQYV. The CDR3 bases are TGTGCCAGCAGCGGCCCAGGGGGAGAACTTATGATGCACGAGCAGTACGTC. This chain connects TRBV5-5 to TRBJ2-7; 7 bases map to TRBD1. Germline CDR1 reads SGHKS; CDR2 reads YYEKEE (reference sequence). The ends lost 4 bases at V and 5 bases at J; junction bases unmatched: 18. The CDR3 is made up of 17 amino acids.

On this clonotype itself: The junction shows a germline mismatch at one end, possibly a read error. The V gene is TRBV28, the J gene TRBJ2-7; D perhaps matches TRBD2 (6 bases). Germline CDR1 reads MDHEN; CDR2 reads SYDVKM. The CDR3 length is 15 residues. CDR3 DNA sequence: TGTGGCAGCAGTTTAATTACTAGCAGCGCCTACGAGCAGTACTTC. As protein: CGSSLITSSAYEQYF.